Each of the 27 T cell receptor beta chains below was sequenced from the same sample in a study of blood T cell repertoires in COVID-19 (dated by TCRdb to 2018 to 2020). Libraries were built with the immunoSEQ multiplex PCR assay. The source is immuneACCESS, and TCRdb retained only in-frame sequences with V and J called. Part of the clones is not carried over; for the studies checked, unresolved V genes explain less than half of this, and the remainder is unexplained. The sample yields approximately 260,000 clones; roughly 84% were counted once. The ten largest clones take up 8% to 9.5% of the sample. Sequenced input: peripheral blood. The receptors shown here come from a human donor in a cohort sampled during active COVID-19.

The chain employs TRBV3-1 (or the pseudogene TRBV3-2) and TRBJ2-1, with 10 positions matching TRBD2. CDR1 LGHDT and CDR2 YNNKEL come from the germline V gene (reference sequence). There are 16 residues in the CDR3. The V gene end was trimmed by 3 bases and the J gene end by 4 bases; junction bases not matched to a gene: 6. CDR3 protein: CASSQISGRRYNEQFF. CDR3 bases: TGTGCCAGCAGCCAGATTAGCGGGAGGAGGTACAATGAGCAGTTCTTC.

The chain combines TRBV5-1 with TRBJ2-3; 9 positions agree with TRBD2. The J segment lost 0 bases and the V segment lost 7 bases, leaving 6 bases of the junction unmatched. The CDR3 sequence is 15 residues long. Germline V CDR1 and CDR2: SGHRS, YFSETQ. This CDR3 is CASAVLAGSTDTQYF. The CDR3 nucleotides are TGCGCCAGCGCCGTCCTAGCGGGAAGCACAGATACGCAGTATTTT. The full variable domain, its missing parts supplied by reference TRBV5-1 and TRBJ2-3, is KAGVTQTPRYLIKTRGQQVTLSCSPISGHRSVSWYQQTPGQGLQFLFEYFSETQRNKGNFPGRFSGRQFSNSRSEMNVSTLELGDSALYLCASAVLAGSTDTQYFGPGTRLTVL.

The chain joins TRBV24-1 to TRBJ1-5, with 7 bases aligning to TRBD1. The ends lost 10 bases at V and 2 bases at J; junction bases unmatched: 16. This CDR3 contains 17 residues. Germline values: CDR1 KGHDR, CDR2 SFDVKD. In nucleotides, the CDR3 is TGTGCCACTATCTCCGAAGACAGGGTTTTTTGCAATCAGCCCCAGCATTTT. This encodes CATISEDRVFCNQPQHF.

This chain uses TRBV7-2 with TRBJ1-6; no clear D. This CDR3 is built from 17 residues. The germline V gene encodes CDR1 SGHTA and CDR2 FQGNSA. Trimming removed 5 bases at V and 4 bases at J, with 18 bases between. The chain's CDR3 is CASSPNVRELYNSPLHF. Here the CDR3 DNA reads TGTGCCAGCAGCCCTAACGTGAGGGAGTTATATAATTCACCCCTCCACTTT.

In this sample, this clone turned up a few times. The rearrangement uses TRBV3-1 (or the pseudogene TRBV3-2) and TRBJ2-3; possible D gene TRBD1, 7 bases. Trimming removed 4 bases from V and 4 bases from J, with 12 bases in between. Germline values: CDR1 LGHDT, CDR2 YNNKEL (reference sequence). The CDR3 totals 14 residues. DNA for the CDR3: TGTGCCAGCAGCCGGGGGGACAGCTCAGATACGCAGTATTTT. Translation gives CASSRGDSSDTQYF.

The chain recombines TRBV19 with TRBJ1-4, with D tentatively TRBD1 (5 bases). The CDR3 spans 13 residues. Germline V lookup: CDR1 LNHDA, CDR2 SQIVND (reference sequence). V lost 2 bases to trimming and J lost 7 bases, with 8 bases between them. CDR3 sequence: CASSIQGTEKLFF. In DNA form, the CDR3 reads TGTGCCAGTAGTATACAGGGAACTGAAAAACTGTTTTTT. Filled out from reference TRBV19 and TRBJ1-4, the complete variable domain reads DGGITQSPKYLFRKEGQNVTLSCEQNLNHDAMYWYRQDPGQGLRLIYYSQIVNDFQKGDIAEGYSVSREKKESFPLTVTSAQKNPTAFYLCASSIQGTEKLFFGSGTQLSVL.

The chain is built from TRBV19 and TRBJ2-2, with TRBD2 identical over 13 bases. With 5 bases clipped from V and 8 bases from J, the junction kept 5 bases outside the gene matches. This CDR3 is built from 15 residues. Germline values: CDR1 LNHDA, CDR2 SQIVND (reference sequence). CDR3 coding DNA: TGTGCCAGTAGTTTTCCGGGACTAGCGGGAGGGGAGCTGTTTTTT. It yields the protein CASSFPGLAGGELFF.

This chain links TRBV5-8 with TRBJ2-6, with 8 bases identical to TRBD2. V lost 5 bases and J lost 3; bases outside the gene matches: 7. The CDR3 sequence is 16 residues long. Germline CDR1 SGHTS, CDR2 YDEGEE. The CDR3 reads CASSSAGARGANVLTF. In DNA, the CDR3 is TGTGCCAGCAGTTCAGCGGGGGCGCGTGGGGCCAACGTCCTGACTTTC.

The chain couples TRBV18 to TRBJ2-2; D unresolved. Germline V gene data show CDR1 as KGHSH and CDR2 as LQKENI. Deletions cut 0 bases from V and 1 base from J, with 6 bases between. The CDR3 extends over 15 amino acids. DNA for the CDR3: TGTGCCAGCTCACCACCGCGCGGGAACACCGGGGAGCTGTTTTTT. Residues: CASSPPRGNTGELFF.

V is TRBV18 and J is TRBJ2-2; no firm D call. The germline gives CDR1 KGHSH, CDR2 LQKENI. Trimming took off 3 bases at V and 6 bases at J, with 8 bases between the two ends. The CDR3 consists of 13 residues. The CDR3 DNA reads as TGTGCCAGCTCACCGCTTATAGCCGGGGAGCTGTTTTTT. This codes for CASSPLIAGELFF.

The J gene is TRBJ1-2, the V gene TRBV11-2; 7 bases fit TRBD1. The germline V gene has CDR1 SGHAT and CDR2 FQNNGV. V trimming: 3 bases; J trimming: 2 bases; junction bases outside the gene matches: 6. CDR3 size: 15 residues. DNA of the CDR3: TGTGCCAGCAGCTTTCGTGGAGGGGGCAACTATGGCTACACCTTC. As protein: CASSFRGGGNYGYTF. The entire variable domain, with the rest obtained from reference TRBV11-2 and TRBJ1-2, is as follows: EAGVAQSPRYKIIEKRQSVAFWCNPISGHATLYWYQQILGQGPKLLIQFQNNGVVDDSQLPKDRFSAERLKGVDSTLKIQPAKLEDSAVYLCASSFRGGGNYGYTFGSGTRLTVV.

The chain recombines TRBV28 with TRBJ2-1; 13 nucleotides agree with TRBD2. V shed 2 bases, J shed 2 bases, and the junction held 3 bases outside the gene matches. The germline gives CDR1 MDHEN, CDR2 SYDVKM. The CDR3 is made up of 17 amino acids. The CDR3 coding sequence is TGTGCCAGCAGTTTAAGACTAGCGGGGGGTGCCTACAATGAGCAGTTCTTC. It translates to CASSLRLAGGAYNEQFF.

The rearrangement links TRBV5-4 to TRBJ1-6, with TRBD1 as a possible D gene (6 bases). Trimming took off 2 bases at V and 9 bases at J, with 12 bases between the two ends. This CDR3 has 14 amino acids. Germline CDR1 is SGHNT and CDR2 is YYREEE (reference sequence). CDR3 sequence reads: CASSFFGGGSPLHF. The CDR3 region has the DNA TGTGCCAGCAGCTTTTTTGGGGGCGGTTCACCCCTCCACTTT. The full variable domain, its missing parts supplied by reference TRBV5-4 and TRBJ1-6, is ETGVTQSPTHLIKTRGQQVTLRCSSQSGHNTVSWYQQALGQGPQFIFQYYREEENGRGNFPPRFSGLQFPNYSSELNVNALELDDSALYLCASSFFGGGSPLHFGNGTRLTVT.

The chain links TRBV5-4 to TRBJ2-2, with 7 bases identical to TRBD1. Per the germline V gene, CDR1 is SGHNT and CDR2 is YYREEE (reference sequence). CDR3 length equals 16 residues. After removal of 2 bases from V and 1 base from J, the junction contained 5 bases not matched to a gene. CDR3 residues: CASSFQTGLNTGELFF. CDR3 bases: TGTGCCAGCAGCTTCCAGACAGGGTTGAACACCGGGGAGCTGTTTTTT.

The J gene is TRBJ1-5, the V gene TRBV12-5, with 7 bases identical to TRBD1. The ends lost 3 bases at V and 5 bases at J; junction bases unmatched: 4. The CDR3 is made up of 14 amino acids. Germline V gives CDR1 LGHNT, CDR2 FRNRAP. CDR3 sequence reads: CASGLGGYYQPQHF. The CDR3 DNA is TGTGCTAGTGGTTTAGGGGGCTACTATCAGCCCCAGCATTTT.

This clone occurred once. CDR3: CASSQDFRRISPKTSTDTQYF. The CDR3 bases are TGTGCCAGCAGCCAGGATTTTCGGCGTATCAGCCCCAAGACTAGCACAGATACGCAGTATTTT. The chain employs TRBV16 and TRBJ2-3; no definite D call. Per germline, CDR1 KGHSY and CDR2 FQNENV. Trimming took off 3 bases at V and 0 bases at J, with 28 bases between the two ends. This CDR3 is 21 amino acids long.

The V gene is TRBV18, the J gene TRBJ2-5, with TRBD2 matching over 12 bases. CDR3 length: 16 amino acids. The V gene's germline CDR1 is KGHSH and CDR2 LQKENI. With V trimmed by 2 bases and J by 5 bases, 6 bases remained unmatched. CDR3 in amino acids: CASSPRLAGAGETQYF. The CDR3 DNA is TGTGCCAGCTCACCAAGACTAGCGGGAGCCGGGGAGACCCAGTACTTC.

The rearrangement links TRBV2 to TRBJ1-2, with 8 bases identical to TRBD1. CDR1 SNHLY and CDR2 FYNNEI come from the germline V gene. The CDR3 contains 11 residues. V lost 6 bases to trimming and J lost 13 bases; unmatched junction nucleotides: 7. The CDR3 nucleotides are TGTGCCAGCAGGACAGGGGTGGTTTGCACCTTC. It codes for CASRTGVVCTF.

The rearrangement links TRBV10-1 to TRBJ2-1; 12 positions match TRBD1. The V gene's germline CDR1 is WNHNN and CDR2 SYGVQD (reference sequence). The CDR3 runs to 15 residues. J gave up 8 bases and V 0 bases, and 2 bases lay outside the gene matches. The CDR3 reads CASSESGQGADEQFF. CDR3 DNA sequence: TGCGCCAGCAGTGAGTCGGGACAGGGGGCCGATGAGCAGTTCTTC.

This chain connects TRBV29-1 to TRBJ1-1; the D gene is possibly TRBD1 (5 bases). V was pared by 3 bases and J by 3 bases, with 11 bases between. CDR1 and CDR2 (germline): SQVTM, ANQGSEA. The CDR3 totals 13 residues. CDR3 sequence reads: CSVEEQGYTEAFF. DNA for the CDR3: TGCAGCGTTGAGGAGCAGGGATACACTGAAGCTTTCTTT.

The chain is built from TRBV4-3 and TRBJ2-1; 11 positions agree with TRBD2. V gave up 0 bases and J gave up 4 bases; unmatched junction bases: 2. This CDR3 has 16 amino acids. Germline V gives CDR1 LGHNA, CDR2 YSLEER. The CDR3 sequence is CASSQDRLAGYNEQFF. The CDR3 bases are TGCGCCAGCAGCCAAGATAGACTAGCGGGGTACAATGAGCAGTTCTTC.

The CDR3: CASSPRQGGNEQFF. DNA for the CDR3: TGTGCCAGCAGCCCTAGACAGGGTGGGAATGAGCAGTTCTTC. The V and J genes are TRBV5-4 and TRBJ2-1, with TRBD1 identical over 7 bases. The germline gives CDR1 SGHNT, CDR2 YYREEE (reference sequence). CDR3 length equals 14 residues. J lost 7 bases, V lost 4 bases, and 8 bases had no gene match.

This chain uses TRBV5-1 with TRBJ2-4, with 7 bases identical to TRBD1. This CDR3 is 13 amino acids long. With 0 bases clipped from V and 10 bases from J, the junction kept 4 bases outside the gene matches. The germline V gene has CDR1 SGHRS and CDR2 YFSETQ. This chain's CDR3 is CASSLGGQTIQYF. DNA for the CDR3: TGCGCCAGCAGCTTGGGGGGACAGACAATTCAGTACTTC.

The chain links TRBV5-1 to TRBJ2-7; D remains ambiguous. CDR3 length: 18 amino acids. From germline, CDR1 is SGHRS and CDR2 YFSETQ. V was trimmed by 1 base and J by 6 bases, leaving 26 bases between them. The CDR3 nucleotides are TGCGCCAGCAGCTTGATCGGCCTAGATTCTGTCGCTTCGGGCGAGCAGTACTTC. This codes for CASSLIGLDSVASGEQYF. Looking up the rest from reference TRBV5-1 and TRBJ2-7 gives the full variable domain: KAGVTQTPRYLIKTRGQQVTLSCSPISGHRSVSWYQQTPGQGLQFLFEYFSETQRNKGNFPGRFSGRQFSNSRSEMNVSTLELGDSALYLCASSLIGLDSVASGEQYFGPGTRLTVT.

The V and J genes are TRBV6-5 and TRBJ1-2; D perhaps matches TRBD1 (5 bases). Germline V CDR1 and CDR2: MNHEY, SVGAGI. The CDR3 runs 13 residues. With 5 bases removed from V and 5 bases from J, the gap between germline ends came to 12 bases. CDR3 amino acids: CASSPPGGYGYTF. The CDR3 nucleotides read TGTGCCAGCAGTCCCCCCGGGGGGTATGGCTACACCTTC.

The chain links TRBV5-1 to TRBJ2-7; 8 nucleotides align to TRBD1. This CDR3 has 16 residues. Trimming cost V 0 bases and J 4 bases; bases outside gene matches: 9. The germline V gene encodes CDR1 SGHRS and CDR2 YFSETQ. CDR3 nucleotide sequence: TGCGCCAGCAGCTTGGCCGGGTCAGGGGGCATGTACGAGCAGTACTTC. This translates into CASSLAGSGGMYEQYF.

This clone has only one observation. The chain combines TRBV6-5 with TRBJ2-7, with D possibly matching TRBD1 (5 bases). Germline CDR1 reads MNHEY; CDR2 reads SVGAGI. V was shortened by 3 bases and J by 2 bases, with 11 bases between the two germline ends. This CDR3 region has 14 residues. The CDR3 region is CASSYQGKTYEQYF. The CDR3 DNA reads TGTGCCAGCAGTTATCAGGGAAAAACCTACGAGCAGTACTTC.